This T cell receptor (beta chain) was retrieved from a study of technical replicates of blood from a handful of donors. Germline V gives CDR1 MNHEY, CDR2 SVGAGI. The V and J ends lost 4 bases and 3 bases, in that order; junction bases with no gene match: 7. The CDR3 sequence is 16 residues long. Here immunoSEQ multiplex PCR was the method, and the copy in TCRdb shows in-frame clones only, minus some. The sample has about 64,000 clones, 80% to 90% seen once. The material sequenced was PBMCs. This sequence joins TRBV6-5 and TRBJ2-7, with 12 bases identical to TRBD2. The TCR was taken from a human donor in good health. Some clones in this sample may be carry-over from other donors' samples. The CDR3 sequence: CASSLLAGGGVYEQYF. Here the CDR3 DNA reads TGTGCCAGCAGTTTACTAGCGGGAGGCGGGGTCTACGAGCAGTACTTC.